This T cell receptor (beta chain) was observed in a study of cytomegalovirus exposure and HLA in healthy donors. Trimming cost V 4 bases and J 5 bases, with 14 bases left between them. The CDR3 is made up of 14 amino acids. The germline V gene encodes CDR1 SGHAT and CDR2 FQNNGV. Use of 60 Vbeta and 13 Jbeta primers characterized the PCR. The data were produced by immunoSEQ multiplex PCR, yet TCRdb's version contains in-frame clones alone and is incomplete. The repertoire holds approximately 150,000 clones, with about 69% as singletons. The sequenced sample was PBMCs. The sequence was obtained from a human donor in good health. This chain joins TRBV11-2 and TRBJ2-5, with D maybe TRBD1 (6 bases). CDR3 in amino acids: CASSSIGGGETQYF. For the CDR3, the DNA is TGTGCCAGCAGCTCTATTGGGGGCGGGGAGACCCAGTACTTC.